A single sample is the source of the 22 T cell receptor beta chains below, sequenced in a study of T cell responses to AZD1222 COVID-19 vaccine. Measured with immunoSEQ multiplex PCR; TCRdb has only the in-frame clones, and not every one. The profile shows 110,000 to 150,000 clones, approximately 85% of them singletons. Sequenced here: peripheral blood, sampled on day 0 of AZD1222 vaccination. Receptor source: an adult in good health.

The gene calls are TRBV6-4 and TRBJ2-3; 8 bases fit TRBD2. Germline CDR1 is MRHNA and CDR2 is SNTAGT. V shed 2 bases and J 3 bases; nucleotides not matched to a gene: 7. The CDR3 spans 16 residues. The CDR3 DNA reads TGTGCCAGCAGTGACGGGAGCGGGAGTCCAACAGATACGCAGTATTTT. It codes for CASSDGSGSPTDTQYF.

The chain carries TRBV7-2 and TRBJ2-1; TRBD1 matches 12 bases. CDR1 and CDR2 from the germline V gene are SGHTA and FQGNSA. The CDR3 covers 15 residues. The ends lost 1 base at V and 9 bases at J; junction bases unmatched: 4. The CDR3 region has the DNA TGTGCCAGCAGCTTAGTGGGACAGGGGGCCGGTGAGCAGTTCTTC. Protein product: CASSLVGQGAGEQFF. The complete variable domain, with remaining parts taken from reference TRBV7-2 and TRBJ2-1, reads GAGVSQSPSNKVTEKGKDVELRCDPISGHTALYWYRQSLGQGLEFLIYFQGNSAPDKSGLPSDRFSAERTGGSVSTLTIQRTQQEDSAVYLCASSLVGQGAGEQFFGPGTRLTVL.

The chain recombines TRBV5-1 with TRBJ2-4, with 7 bases fitting TRBD2. The V segment lost 7 bases and the J segment 8 bases; nucleotides outside the gene matches: 15. Looked up from germline, CDR1 is SGHRS and CDR2 is YFSETQ. CDR3 length: 15 residues. The CDR3 is CASRAVGGESDIQYF. The CDR3 bases are TGCGCCAGCCGGGCGGTGGGAGGGGAGTCTGACATTCAGTACTTC.

The gene calls are TRBV10-3 and TRBJ2-1; tentatively, D is TRBD1 (7 bases). V gave up 10 bases and J gave up 4 bases, with 20 bases separating them. The CDR3 spans 15 residues. Germline values: CDR1 ENHRY, CDR2 SYGVKD. The DNA for the CDR3 is TGTGCCAGCGGGAAGGGGGCGGAACAGTACAATGAGCAGTTCTTC. Protein: CASGKGAEQYNEQFF.

This chain uses TRBV6-4 with TRBJ2-7; D is unresolved. V gave up 3 bases and J gave up 4 bases, with 7 bases separating them. The CDR3 totals 12 residues. The V gene's germline CDR1 is MRHNA and CDR2 SNTAGT. The chain's CDR3 is CASSDRSYEQYF. DNA for the CDR3: TGTGCCAGCAGTGATAGGTCATACGAGCAGTACTTC.

The genes are TRBV6-4 and TRBJ1-1, with 7 bases fitting TRBD1. In germline, CDR1 is MRHNA, CDR2 SNTAGT. V dropped 2 bases and J dropped 1; count of bases not matched to a gene: 4. This CDR3 has 15 residues. The CDR3 coding sequence is TGTGCCAGCAGTGACGAGTCAGGGGGGAACACTGAAGCTTTCTTT. Residues: CASSDESGGNTEAFF.

This chain joins TRBV21-1 and TRBJ1-1. TRBV21-1 is marked as a pseudogene. The CDR3 contains 14 residues. CDR3 sequence: CASSKARVNTEAFF. As DNA, the CDR3 is TGTGCCAGCAGCAAAGCACGGGTAAACACTGAAGCTTTCTTT.

The chain employs TRBV11-2 and TRBJ1-3; D perhaps matches TRBD1 (6 bases). Looked up from germline, CDR1 is SGHAT and CDR2 is FQNNGV. V was cut by 5 bases and J by 4 bases, with 12 bases left in between. This CDR3 has 14 amino acids. CDR3 bases: TGTGCCAGCAGCCCCAGGGGTTACGGAAACACCATATATTTT. Residues: CASSPRGYGNTIYF.

This chain uses TRBV25-1 with TRBJ1-1; D not resolved. V was cut by 1 base and J by 6 bases, with 9 bases left in between. CDR1 MGHDK and CDR2 SYGVNS come from the germline V gene. This CDR3 is built from 13 residues. The CDR3 is CASSELGEAEAFF. The CDR3 region has the DNA TGTGCCAGCAGTGAATTGGGCGAAGCTGAAGCTTTCTTT.

This clone has only one observation. The V call is TRBV28, the J call TRBJ2-5, with D uncertain. The ends were cut back, 5 bases at V and 5 bases at J, with 18 bases in the middle. The length of the CDR3 is 15 residues. The germline gives CDR1 MDHEN, CDR2 SYDVKM. The DNA for the CDR3 is TGTGCCAGCAGTGTCCCCGGGTTAATTGGCGAGACCCAGTACTTC. This codes for CASSVPGLIGETQYF.

The chain's CDR3 is CASSLNSPLHF. The CDR3 coding sequence is TGTGCCAGCAGTCTCAATTCACCCCTCCACTTT. V and J are TRBV7-2 and TRBJ1-6, with unresolved D. The CDR3 has 11 amino acids. V was shortened by 6 bases and J by 7 bases, with 4 bases between the two germline ends. Per germline, CDR1 SGHTA and CDR2 FQGNSA.

The chain uses TRBV12-3 or TRBV12-4 and TRBJ1-4; 7 positions agree with TRBD1. The CDR3 totals 13 residues. V lost 5 bases and J lost 7; bases outside the gene matches: 4. DNA for the CDR3: TGTGCCAGCAGTCTCGGGACAGTTGAAAAACTGTTTTTT. This codes for CASSLGTVEKLFF.

This rearrangement joins TRBV11-3 to TRBJ2-1; a possible D gene is TRBD2 (6 bases). Germline CDR1 reads SGHNT; CDR2 reads YENEEA. With 3 bases removed from V and 0 bases from J, the gap between germline ends came to 9 bases. This CDR3 comprises 15 residues. The CDR3 spells CASSFGGSSYNEQFF. The CDR3 DNA reads as TGTGCCAGCAGCTTCGGGGGTAGCTCCTACAATGAGCAGTTCTTC.

V is TRBV6-5 and J is TRBJ2-7, with D perhaps matching TRBD1 (5 bases). Germline assignment: CDR1 MNHEY and CDR2 SVGAGI. Trimming shortened V by 0 bases and J by 2 bases, and 11 bases separated the two germline ends. CDR3 length equals 15 residues. The CDR3 loop is CASSYSLRAAYEQYF. The CDR3 nucleotides read TGTGCCAGCAGTTACTCCCTCAGGGCGGCCTACGAGCAGTACTTC.

This clone has just one count. The V and J genes are TRBV6-5 and TRBJ2-3; D is uncertain. The germline V gene encodes CDR1 MNHEY and CDR2 SVGAGI. The CDR3 is 15 residues long. The V end was cut by 5 bases, the J end by 3 bases, with 15 bases between. The CDR3 is CASSTGVKRTDTQYF. The CDR3 DNA is TGTGCCAGCAGTACTGGGGTAAAAAGGACAGATACGCAGTATTTT.

The chain uses TRBV3-1 (or the pseudogene TRBV3-2) and TRBJ2-7; 12 bases match TRBD1. This CDR3 spans 14 amino acids. Trimming at V came to 4 bases and at J to 4 bases, leaving 2 bases not matched to a gene. Germline values: CDR1 LGHDT, CDR2 YNNKEL (reference sequence). CDR3 nucleotides: TGTGCCAGCAGCCGGGACAGGGGGCTATACGAGCAGTACTTC. It translates to CASSRDRGLYEQYF.

The chain is built from TRBV5-5 and TRBJ2-3, with 7 bases lining up with TRBD2. Germline assignment: CDR1 SGHKS and CDR2 YYEKEE (reference sequence). CDR3 length: 16 amino acids. V gave up 6 bases and J gave up 3 bases; unmatched junction bases: 13. The CDR3 protein is CASTTWEGGSTDTQYF. In nucleotides, the CDR3 is TGTGCCAGCACCACCTGGGAGGGCGGTAGTACAGATACGCAGTATTTT.

The J gene is TRBJ1-5, the V gene TRBV15, with TRBD1 as a possible D gene (5 bases). CDR1 and CDR2 from the germline V gene are LNHNV and YYDKDF (reference sequence). This CDR3 contains 15 residues. V was trimmed by 5 bases and J by 4 bases, leaving 15 bases between them. The CDR3 DNA follows: TGTGCCACCAGCGCAGGGAGGGTGGGGAATCAGCCCCAGCATTTT. This encodes CATSAGRVGNQPQHF. Supplemented by reference TRBV15 and TRBJ1-5, the full variable domain reads DAMVIQNPRYQVTQFGKPVTLSCSQTLNHNVMYWYQQKSSQAPKLLFHYYDKDFNNEADTPDNFQSRRPNTSFCFLDIRSPGLGDTAMYLCATSAGRVGNQPQHFGDGTRLSIL.

This clone has only a few counts. The V gene is TRBV5-1, the J gene TRBJ1-2; D might be TRBD1 (6 bases). Per germline, CDR1 SGHRS and CDR2 YFSETQ. This CDR3 is 13 amino acids long. The ends were cut back, 4 bases at V and 11 bases at J, with 18 bases in the middle. CDR3 sequence: CASSAGDTEVYTF. CDR3 sequence (DNA): TGCGCCAGCAGCGCAGGGGACACGGAGGTTTACACCTTC.

The chain carries TRBV6-4 and TRBJ1-2, with TRBD1 matching 8 bases. The junction had 10 bases not matched to a gene; V was cut back by 0 bases and J by 7 bases. CDR1 and CDR2 from the germline V gene are MRHNA and SNTAGT. There are 16 residues in the CDR3. This chain's CDR3 is CASSDSINRGRGGYTF. Here the CDR3 DNA reads TGTGCCAGCAGTGACTCGATCAACAGGGGGAGGGGTGGCTACACCTTC.

The V and J genes are TRBV19 and TRBJ1-2, with D perhaps TRBD1 (5 bases). The V end lost 7 bases, the J end lost 5 bases, and 17 bases lay between the germline ends. Germline V CDR1 and CDR2: LNHDA, SQIVND (reference sequence). This CDR3 is built from 14 residues. DNA of the CDR3: TGTGCCAGTAACGTGGGCCCGGGGCCGTATGGCTACACCTTC. Its protein is CASNVGPGPYGYTF.

This clone has only one observation. The chain employs TRBV19 and TRBJ2-5; 8 bases are a match to TRBD1. The ends lost 0 bases at V and 5 bases at J; junction bases unmatched: 5. Looked up from germline, CDR1 is LNHDA and CDR2 is SQIVND (reference sequence). This CDR3 has 15 amino acids. The CDR3 DNA follows: TGTGCCAGTAGTATAGAGGGCAGGGGGCGGGAGACCCAGTACTTC. It is translated as CASSIEGRGRETQYF.